A single T cell receptor beta chain is shown here with its context. The antigen remains undetermined. Germline CDR1 reads SGHRS; CDR2 reads YFSETQ. The CDR3 sequence is 14 residues long. V was pared by 0 bases and J by 3 bases, with 9 bases between. Primers included in the PCR were 60 Vbeta and 13 Jbeta primers. Generated by immunoSEQ multiplex PCR, the TCRdb table keeps only in-frame clones and is missing some. The sample has about 160,000 clones, roughly 80% seen once. These data are taken from a study of cytomegalovirus exposure and HLA in healthy donors. Study-level background: Of the donors genotyped, several hundred in all, around 76% fell in the Caucasian-associated ancestry cluster.

Study-wide results and limits: When presence/absence was analysed, sequencing depth was taken to be roughly uniform across donors. In a later analysis, at a false discovery rate of 0.05, over 15,000 TCR beta sequences were associated with HLA alleles.

This sequence was found in a woman between 35 and 50 years old in good health and CMV-seronegative. The V and J genes are TRBV5-1 and TRBJ1-2; D not resolved. The material sequenced was PBMCs. The CDR3: CASSLGRNYYGYTF. The CDR3 DNA reads as TGCGCCAGCAGCTTGGGGCGGAACTACTATGGCTACACCTTC.